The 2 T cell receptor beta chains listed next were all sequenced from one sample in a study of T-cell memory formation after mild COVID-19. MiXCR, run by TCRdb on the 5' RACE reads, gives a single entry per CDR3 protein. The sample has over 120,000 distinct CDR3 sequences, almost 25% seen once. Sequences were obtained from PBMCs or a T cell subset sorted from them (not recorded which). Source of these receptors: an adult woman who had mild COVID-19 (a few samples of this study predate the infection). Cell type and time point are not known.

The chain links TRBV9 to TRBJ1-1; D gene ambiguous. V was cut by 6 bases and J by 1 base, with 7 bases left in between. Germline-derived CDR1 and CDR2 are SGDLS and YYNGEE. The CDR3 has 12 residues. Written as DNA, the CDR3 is TGTGCCAGCAAAGGGAGGAACACTGAAGCTTTCTTT. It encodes CASKGRNTEAFF.

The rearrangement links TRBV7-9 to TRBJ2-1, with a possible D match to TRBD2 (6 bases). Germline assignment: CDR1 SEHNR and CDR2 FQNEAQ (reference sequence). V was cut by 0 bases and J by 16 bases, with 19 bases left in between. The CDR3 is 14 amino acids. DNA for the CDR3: TGTGCCAGCAGCTTAGCTACGTGGGGGAGGTCACACTTCTTC. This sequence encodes CASSLATWGRSHFF.